This T cell receptor beta chain is from a study of blood T cells in healthy people across ages. To note about this clonotype: Its antigen is unidentified.

Broader study findings: Long-lived and aged donors differed, with more naive CD4+ cells and higher diversity in the long-lived. TCR beta diversity, measured per million T cells, fell in a roughly linear way with age.

Alongside a J-beta primer mix, a sample-barcoded 5' primer served in a second PCR lasting roughly 7 to 11 cycles. Using its own MiXCR run on the 5' RACE reads, TCRdb lists one record per CDR3 protein. The sample carries some 1,500,000 distinct CDR3 sequences, less than 45% recorded once. Germline assignment: CDR1 MNHNS and CDR2 SASEGT. V shed 6 bases, J shed 5 bases, and the junction held 18 bases outside the gene matches. The CDR3 is made up of 18 amino acids. The TCR comes from a woman younger than 35 in good health. The sequenced sample consisted of blood. The rearrangement uses TRBV6-1 and TRBJ1-2, with 10 bases that match TRBD1. Here the CDR3 DNA reads TGTGCCAGCAGGACCCTTCGGACAGGGGGAGCTTCTTGGTATGGCTACACCTTC. This codes for CASRTLRTGGASWYGYTF.